Following are 25 T cell receptor beta chains from one sample sequenced in a study of shared clonotypes between healthy human individuals. The assay was immunoSEQ multiplex PCR, and TCRdb's table has in-frame clones only and misses some. The sample consists of some 2.1 million clones, over 85% of them appearing once. CD45RO negativity and positive selection for CCR7 defined naive CD8 cells, a population that excluded terminally differentiated effector memory CD45RA+ cells. Source material: naive CD8+ T cells sorted from blood. The receptors were gathered from a man younger than 30 in good health.

This clone was recorded only once. The chain combines TRBV28 with TRBJ2-5; D perhaps matches TRBD1 (6 bases). This CDR3 has 15 amino acids. Trimming took 4 bases from V and 2 from J, leaving 14 bases between them. Germline CDR1 reads MDHEN; CDR2 reads SYDVKM. The CDR3 region is CASSSDTGRQETQYF. CDR3 in DNA: TGTGCCAGCAGTTCCGATACAGGGCGGCAAGAGACCCAGTACTTC.

The chain carries TRBV19 and TRBJ2-1; D is perhaps TRBD2 (6 bases). The germline V gene has CDR1 LNHDA and CDR2 SQIVND (reference sequence). V lost 1 base, J lost 3 bases, and 13 bases lay in between. The CDR3 totals 16 residues. CDR3 coding DNA: TGTGCCAGTAGTATAGGGGACTTGGAATTCTACAATGAGCAGTTCTTC. Encoded protein: CASSIGDLEFYNEQFF.

The chain combines TRBV6-1 with TRBJ2-7, with TRBD1 as a possible D gene (5 bases). Germline CDR1 reads MNHNS; CDR2 reads SASEGT. The CDR3 has 13 residues. Trimming took off 5 bases at V and 4 bases at J, with 12 bases between the two ends. CDR3 nucleotide sequence: TGTGCCAGCAGTCCCCAAAAGGGGTACGAGCAGTACTTC. Translating it yields CASSPQKGYEQYF.

The V call is TRBV9, the J call TRBJ1-1; D gene uncertain. Germline values: CDR1 SGDLS, CDR2 YYNGEE. Trimming removed 0 bases from V and 1 base from J, with 10 bases in between. The CDR3 contains 15 residues. CDR3 coding DNA: TGTGCCAGCAGCGTAGAAGGCCTTGCGAACACTGAAGCTTTCTTT. This sequence encodes CASSVEGLANTEAFF.

Details on this clone: Other nucleotide sequences from this sample produce the same CDR3. This chain links TRBV29-1 with TRBJ1-2; D is ambiguous. Trimming left V 4 bases short and J 3 bases short, with 9 bases between. The CDR3 runs to 12 residues. From germline, CDR1 is SQVTM and CDR2 ANQGSEA. CDR3 DNA sequence: TGCAGCGTTGTTGGAGAAGACTATGGCTACACCTTC. As protein: CSVVGEDYGYTF.

As concerns this clone: Other DNA sequences in this specimen translate into the identical CDR3. The gene calls are TRBV7-9 and TRBJ2-3; no firm D call. CDR3 length: 12 residues. The V gene's germline CDR1 is SEHNR and CDR2 FQNEAQ (reference sequence). Trimming stripped 5 bases from V and 0 bases from J, with 3 bases between. The CDR3 here is CASSTSTDTQYF. CDR3 bases: TGTGCCAGCAGCACGAGCACAGATACGCAGTATTTT.

The J gene is TRBJ1-6, the V gene TRBV5-4; a weak D match, TRBD1 (5 bases). This CDR3 region has 15 residues. V was cut by 1 base and J by 12 bases, with 17 bases left in between. The germline V gene has CDR1 SGHNT and CDR2 YYREEE (reference sequence). The DNA for the CDR3 is TGTGCCAGCAGCTTGTCATCAGCGGGGCCAAGACCCCTCCACTTT. The encoded protein is CASSLSSAGPRPLHF.

The chain has TRBV7-9 and TRBJ2-1; 10 bases align to TRBD2. This CDR3 has 15 residues. After removal of 2 bases from V and 7 bases from J, the junction contained 5 bases not matched to a gene. Germline V gene lookup returns CDR1 SEHNR and CDR2 FQNEAQ (reference sequence). The CDR3 nucleotides are TGTGCCAGCAGCTTATTAGCGGGGGGTTTAAATGAGCAGTTCTTC. Translating gives CASSLLAGGLNEQFF. Full variable domain (missing parts from reference TRBV7-9 and TRBJ2-1): DTGVSQNPRHKITKRGQNVTFRCDPISEHNRLYWYRQTLGQGPEFLTYFQNEAQLEKSRLLSDRFSAERPKGSFSTLEIQRTEQGDSAMYLCASSLLAGGLNEQFFGPGTRLTVL.

The chain is built from TRBV7-9 and TRBJ2-1, with D hard to call. V gave up 10 bases and J gave up 9 bases, with 10 bases separating them. This CDR3 spans 10 amino acids. Per germline, CDR1 SEHNR and CDR2 FQNEAQ (reference sequence). The CDR3 region is CATDEFEQFF. CDR3 nucleotides: TGTGCCACCGATGAGTTTGAGCAGTTCTTC.

The chain combines TRBV6-5 with TRBJ1-2; D not certain. Trimming stripped 1 base from V and 4 bases from J, with 7 bases between. Germline lookup yields CDR1 MNHEY and CDR2 SVGAGI. This CDR3 is built from 13 residues. In DNA form, the CDR3 reads TGTGCCAGCAGTTACTGGCCTTCCTATGGCTACACCTTC. This sequence encodes CASSYWPSYGYTF.

The chain recombines TRBV6-5 with TRBJ1-6; no clear D gene. Germline V gives CDR1 MNHEY, CDR2 SVGAGI. The CDR3 extends over 15 amino acids. The ends were cut back, 11 bases at V and 3 bases at J, with 17 bases in the middle. The CDR3 protein is CAAMADQSYNSPLHF. CDR3 coding DNA: TGTGCCGCGATGGCGGACCAGAGCTATAATTCACCCCTCCACTTT.

The chain couples TRBV11-2 to TRBJ2-3; 14 nucleotides align to TRBD2. V was pared by 4 bases and J by 4 bases, with 7 bases of the junction left unmatched. The V gene's germline CDR1 is SGHAT and CDR2 FQNNGV. This CDR3 has 17 amino acids. Written as DNA, the CDR3 is TGTGCCAGCAGCTCACGACTAGCGGGGGGGTTCCCAGATACGCAGTATTTT. Residues: CASSSRLAGGFPDTQYF.

The chain links TRBV29-1 to TRBJ2-3; TRBD1 matches 9 bases. This CDR3 spans 18 amino acids. Germline trimming cut 5 bases from V and 4 bases from J; bases unmatched to any gene: 19. Germline CDR1 SQVTM, CDR2 ANQGSEA. DNA for the CDR3: TGCAGCGTTCCCAGACCCCCGGGACAGGGAGTCGGCGCAGATACGCAGTATTTT. Translated, it gives CSVPRPPGQGVGADTQYF.

In nucleotides, the CDR3 is TGTGCCAGCAGTTCTTGGTCCTCTAACTATGGCTACACCTTC. Protein: CASSSWSSNYGYTF. The chain recombines TRBV28 with TRBJ1-2; no firm D call. From germline, CDR1 is MDHEN and CDR2 SYDVKM. V gave up 4 bases and J gave up 0 bases, with 9 bases separating them. This CDR3 is built from 14 residues.

The chain recombines TRBV4-3 with TRBJ2-5, with unresolved D. Trimming removed 1 base from V and 1 base from J, with 10 bases in between. The length of the CDR3 is 15 residues. Germline CDR1 is LGHNA and CDR2 is YSLEER. The chain's CDR3 is CASSQVWGIQETQYF. CDR3 in DNA: TGCGCCAGCAGCCAAGTTTGGGGAATCCAAGAGACCCAGTACTTC.

This chain links TRBV4-1 with TRBJ2-1; no clear D gene. CDR3 length: 16 amino acids. Germline V gene lookup returns CDR1 MGHRA and CDR2 YSYEKL. The V and J ends lost 1 base and 0 bases respectively, with 10 bases between them. The DNA of the CDR3 is TGCGCCAGCAGCCAAGTAGTCCAAAGCTCCTACAATGAGCAGTTCTTC. Translating it yields CASSQVVQSSYNEQFF.

In the case of this clone: This CDR3 is also generated by other DNA sequences in the sample. The J gene is TRBJ2-3, the V gene TRBV6-5, with D unclear. The CDR3 is 13 residues long. In germline, CDR1 is MNHEY, CDR2 SVGAGI. Deletions cut 4 bases from V and 1 base from J, with 6 bases between. This chain's CDR3 is CASSLGGTDTQYF. Written as DNA, the CDR3 is TGTGCCAGCAGTTTGGGCGGCACAGATACGCAGTATTTT.

This clone is a singleton in its sample. The rearrangement joins TRBV18 to TRBJ1-2; 9 bases agree with TRBD1. The CDR3 is 14 amino acids. Germline V gene data show CDR1 as KGHSH and CDR2 as LQKENI. Losses at the gene ends were 7 bases for V and 1 base for J; bases not matched to a gene: 4. The CDR3 DNA sequence: TGTGCCAGCTTGGGACAGGGTGATAACTATGGCTACACCTTC. Translation: CASLGQGDNYGYTF.

The chain employs TRBV19 and TRBJ2-1; 8 nucleotides agree with TRBD1. Germline V gene lookup returns CDR1 LNHDA and CDR2 SQIVND (reference sequence). Trimming took 7 bases from V and 9 from J; bases not matched to a gene: 11. The CDR3 sequence is 14 residues long. DNA of the CDR3: TGTGCCAGTATCATGGGCAGGGGGCTAGGTGAGCAGTTCTTC. Translating gives CASIMGRGLGEQFF.

The genes are TRBV14 and TRBJ2-7, with D possibly TRBD1 on 5 matching bases. This CDR3 is 13 amino acids long. The V and J ends lost 5 bases and 6 bases respectively, with 14 bases between them. Germline CDR1 and CDR2: SGHDN and FVKESK. As DNA, the CDR3 is TGTGCCAGCAGCACACGGACATCGGTCGAGCAGTACTTC. Translation: CASSTRTSVEQYF.

V and J are TRBV13 and TRBJ1-1; TRBD1 matches at 7 bases. V lost 5 bases and J lost 0; bases outside the gene matches: 9. This CDR3 has 16 amino acids. Germline V CDR1 and CDR2: PRHDT, FYEKMQ (reference sequence). CDR3 loop: CASSPGTASMNTEAFF. The CDR3, as DNA: TGTGCCAGCAGCCCTGGGACAGCTAGTATGAACACTGAAGCTTTCTTT.

The chain is built from TRBV27 and TRBJ2-1; TRBD2 matches 13 bases. Trimming removed 1 base from V and 15 bases from J; junction bases left unmatched: 12. Germline-derived CDR1 and CDR2 are MNHEY and SMNVEV (reference sequence). The CDR3 contains 16 residues. The CDR3 is CASSLWGPGLAGDWFF. The CDR3 DNA is TGTGCCAGCAGTTTATGGGGCCCCGGACTAGCGGGAGATTGGTTCTTC.

The chain employs TRBV6-6 and TRBJ1-1; TRBD1 aligns across 7 bases. This CDR3 contains 16 residues. Germline assignment: CDR1 MNHNY and CDR2 SVGAGI (reference sequence). The J segment lost 5 bases and the V segment lost 6 bases, leaving 15 bases of the junction unmatched. For the CDR3, the DNA is TGTGCCAGCAGCCACGGACAGGACGTCTTGGGGACTGAAGCTTTCTTT. This encodes CASSHGQDVLGTEAFF.

The V call is TRBV4-2, the J call TRBJ2-1, with TRBD2 matching over 10 bases. V trimming: 3 bases; J trimming: 13 bases; junction bases outside the gene matches: 12. From germline, CDR1 is LGHNA and CDR2 YNFKEQ. This CDR3 is 15 amino acids long. The CDR3 region has the DNA TGTGCCAGCAGCCAGGCTTTAATAGCGGGAGGTTATCAGTTCTTC. Protein: CASSQALIAGGYQFF.

The genes are TRBV7-9 and TRBJ1-1, with D possibly being TRBD1 (5 bases). Germline assignment: CDR1 SEHNR and CDR2 FQNEAQ (reference sequence). Trimming took off 2 bases at V and 11 bases at J, with 9 bases between the two ends. This CDR3 contains 11 residues. The CDR3 coding sequence is TGTGCCAGCAGCTTACTCAGGGACGCTTTCTTT. Amino acid sequence: CASSLLRDAFF.